This T cell receptor beta chain was profiled in a study of T-cell memory formation after mild COVID-19. The study, taken as a whole, reports: Pre-infection memory carried some responding clones, suggesting that cross-reactive memory joined.

With 7 bases removed from V and 10 bases from J, the gap between germline ends came to 15 bases. Germline V lookup: CDR1 MNHNY, CDR2 SVGAGI (reference sequence). This CDR3 contains 12 residues. TCRdb analysed the 5' RACE reads with MiXCR anew, one entry per CDR3 protein. The data show a few hundred thousand distinct CDR3 sequences, about 20% seen once. This clonotype was counted a few times. Its antigen remains unidentified. The chain has TRBV6-6 and TRBJ2-3, with D possibly being TRBD1 or TRBD2 (5 bases each). The specimen sequenced was PBMCs or a T cell subset sorted from them (not recorded which). This sequence was found in an adult woman who had mild COVID-19 (a few samples of this study predate the infection). Cell type and time point are not known. The DNA of the CDR3 is TGTGCCAGCACCCCCCTCCGGGGCCCGCAGTATTTT. This gives the protein CASTPLRGPQYF.